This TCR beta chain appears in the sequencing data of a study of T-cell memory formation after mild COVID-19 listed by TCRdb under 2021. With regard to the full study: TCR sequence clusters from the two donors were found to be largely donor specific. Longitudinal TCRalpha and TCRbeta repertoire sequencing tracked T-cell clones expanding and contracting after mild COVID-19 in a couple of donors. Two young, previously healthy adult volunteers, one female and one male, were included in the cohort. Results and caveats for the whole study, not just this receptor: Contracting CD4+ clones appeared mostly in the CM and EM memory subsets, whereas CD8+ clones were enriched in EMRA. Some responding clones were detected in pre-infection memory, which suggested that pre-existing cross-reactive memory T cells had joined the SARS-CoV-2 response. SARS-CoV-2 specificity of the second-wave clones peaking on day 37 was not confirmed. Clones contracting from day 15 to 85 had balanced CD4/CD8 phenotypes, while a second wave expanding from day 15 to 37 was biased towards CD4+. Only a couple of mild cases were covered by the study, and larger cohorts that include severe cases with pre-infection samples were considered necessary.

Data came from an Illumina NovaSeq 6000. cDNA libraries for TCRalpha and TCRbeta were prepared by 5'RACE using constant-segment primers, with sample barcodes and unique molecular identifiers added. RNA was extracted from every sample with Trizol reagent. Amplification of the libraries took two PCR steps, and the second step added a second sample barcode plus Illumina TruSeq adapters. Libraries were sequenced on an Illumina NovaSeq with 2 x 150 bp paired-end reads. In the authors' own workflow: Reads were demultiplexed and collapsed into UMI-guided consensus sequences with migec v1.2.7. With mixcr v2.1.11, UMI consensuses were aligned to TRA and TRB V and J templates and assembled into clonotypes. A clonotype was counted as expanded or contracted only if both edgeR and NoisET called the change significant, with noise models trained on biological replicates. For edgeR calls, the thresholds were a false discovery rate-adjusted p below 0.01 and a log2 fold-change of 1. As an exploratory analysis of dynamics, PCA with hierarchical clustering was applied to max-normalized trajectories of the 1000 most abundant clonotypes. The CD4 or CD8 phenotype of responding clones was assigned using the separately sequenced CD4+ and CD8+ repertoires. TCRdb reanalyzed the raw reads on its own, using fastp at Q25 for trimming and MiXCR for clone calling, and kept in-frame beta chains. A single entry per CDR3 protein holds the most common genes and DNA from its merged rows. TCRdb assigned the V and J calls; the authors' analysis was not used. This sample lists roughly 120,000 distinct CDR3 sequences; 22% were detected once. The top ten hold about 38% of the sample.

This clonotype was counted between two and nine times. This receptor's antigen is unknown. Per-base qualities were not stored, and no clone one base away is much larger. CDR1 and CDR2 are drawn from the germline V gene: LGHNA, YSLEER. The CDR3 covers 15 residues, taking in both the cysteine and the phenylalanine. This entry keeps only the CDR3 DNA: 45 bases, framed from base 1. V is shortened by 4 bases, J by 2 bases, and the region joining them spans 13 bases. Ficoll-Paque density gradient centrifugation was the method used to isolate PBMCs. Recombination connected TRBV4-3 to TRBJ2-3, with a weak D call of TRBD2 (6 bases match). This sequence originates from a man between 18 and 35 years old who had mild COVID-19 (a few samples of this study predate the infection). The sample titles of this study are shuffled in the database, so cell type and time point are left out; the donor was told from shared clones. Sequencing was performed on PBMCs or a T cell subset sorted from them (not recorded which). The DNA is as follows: TGCGCCAGCAGCCGAGTTAGCGGAGACACAGATACGCAGTATTTT. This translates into CASSRVSGDTDTQYF.